The next 23 T cell receptor beta chains were all read from a single sample in a study of OX40 agonist ivuxolimab in advanced cancers. The assay was immunoSEQ multiplex PCR, and TCRdb's table has in-frame clones only and misses some. The repertoire holds about 48,000 clones, with 80% to 90% as singletons. The starting material was CD4+ or CD8+ T cells sorted from blood, obtained in a trial of the OX40 agonist ivuxolimab. The receptor source for this set is an adult with an advanced solid tumor such as melanoma, head and neck, liver or kidney cancer.

The chain is built from TRBV28 and TRBJ2-7, with D hard to call. CDR1 and CDR2 from the germline V gene are MDHEN and SYDVKM. V was cut by 2 bases and J by 5 bases, with 13 bases left in between. The CDR3 consists of 14 residues. CDR3 residues: CASSLGYRYNEQYF. CDR3 DNA: TGTGCCAGCAGTTTAGGTTATCGGTATAACGAGCAGTACTTC.

The chain couples TRBV5-1 to TRBJ2-5; D is unresolved. The V gene's germline CDR1 is SGHRS and CDR2 YFSETQ. Trimming removed 4 bases from V and 5 bases from J, with 12 bases in between. The CDR3 consists of 13 residues. The CDR3 region is CASSPQSGETQYF. The CDR3 nucleotides read TGCGCCAGCAGCCCCCAAAGTGGGGAGACCCAGTACTTC. Full variable domain (remainder filled in from reference TRBV5-1 and TRBJ2-5): KAGVTQTPRYLIKTRGQQVTLSCSPISGHRSVSWYQQTPGQGLQFLFEYFSETQRNKGNFPGRFSGRQFSNSRSEMNVSTLELGDSALYLCASSPQSGETQYFGPGTRLLVL.

The chain employs TRBV6-5 and TRBJ2-7; D is unclear. Trimming left V 2 bases short and J 6 bases short, with 20 bases between. Germline CDR1 MNHEY, CDR2 SVGAGI. The CDR3 has 16 residues. The CDR3 loop is CASSYQPGLSKSEQYF. The CDR3 region has the DNA TGTGCCAGCAGTTACCAGCCGGGCTTATCAAAGAGCGAGCAGTACTTC.

The chain has TRBV2 and TRBJ2-2; TRBD1 matches 10 bases. The germline CDR1 and CDR2 sequences are SNHLY and FYNNEI. With V trimmed by 6 bases and J by 6 bases, 4 bases remained unmatched. This CDR3 has 14 amino acids. The CDR3 is CASSRQGAPGELFF. The DNA for the CDR3 is TGTGCCAGCAGCCGACAGGGGGCTCCCGGGGAGCTGTTTTTT. Variable domain in full (rest from reference TRBV2 and TRBJ2-2): EPEVTQTPSHQVTQMGQEVILRCVPISNHLYFYWYRQILGQKVEFLVSFYNNEISEKSEIFDDQFSVERPDGSNFTLKIRSTKLEDSAMYFCASSRQGAPGELFFGEGSRLTVL.

The chain links TRBV5-6 to TRBJ1-2; 10 nucleotides line up with TRBD1. V trimming: 2 bases; J trimming: 4 bases; junction bases outside the gene matches: 8. This CDR3 has 16 amino acids. Germline V gene data show CDR1 as SGHDT and CDR2 as YYEEEE. In DNA, the CDR3 is TGTGCCAGCAGCTTTGGGACAGGGGACGCTGGCTATGGCTACACCTTC. Its protein is CASSFGTGDAGYGYTF.

V gene TRBV6-5 combines with J gene TRBJ1-4; 7 positions agree with TRBD1. Germline values: CDR1 MNHEY, CDR2 SVGAGI. CDR3 length equals 14 residues. V was clipped by 5 bases and J by 1 base; unmatched bases: 1. CDR3 coding DNA: TGTGCCAGCAGTCAGGGGGGAACTAATGAAAAACTGTTTTTT. Protein product: CASSQGGTNEKLFF.

V is TRBV30 and J is TRBJ1-5; possible D gene TRBD1, 6 bases. CDR3 length: 16 residues. Germline-derived CDR1 and CDR2 are GTSNPN and SVGIG (reference sequence). The V and J ends lost 0 bases and 5 bases respectively, with 17 bases between them. The DNA for the CDR3 is TGTGCCTGGAGTGTACTATCCGGGGGCGGGGATCAGCCCCAGCATTTT. As protein: CAWSVLSGGGDQPQHF. Full variable domain (rest looked up from reference TRBV30 and TRBJ1-5): SQTIHQWPATLVQPVGSPLSLECTVEGTSNPNLYWYRQAAGRGLQLLFYSVGIGQISSEVPQNLSASRPQDRQFILSSKKLLLSDSGFYLCAWSVLSGGGDQPQHFGDGTRLSIL.

The CDR3 bases are TGTGCCAGCAGGTCCCTCTACACTGAAGCTTTCTTT. Translation gives CASRSLYTEAFF. This rearrangement joins TRBV2 to TRBJ1-1; D gene unclear. V lost 6 bases, J lost 3 bases, and 8 bases lay in between. The V gene's germline CDR1 is SNHLY and CDR2 FYNNEI. This CDR3 has 12 residues.

This chain links TRBV4-2 with TRBJ1-1; D gene uncertain. The CDR3 contains 15 residues. The germline V and J ends were trimmed by 1 base and 7 bases, with 16 bases remaining between them. Germline values: CDR1 LGHNA, CDR2 YNFKEQ. CDR3 region: CASSQGSDGAHEAFF. Written as DNA, the CDR3 is TGTGCCAGCAGCCAAGGATCGGACGGAGCCCATGAAGCTTTCTTT.

V and J are TRBV15 and TRBJ2-1; D unclear. This CDR3 is built from 14 residues. The V and J ends lost 5 bases and 0 bases respectively, with 8 bases between them. The germline V gene encodes CDR1 LNHNV and CDR2 YYDKDF (reference sequence). The CDR3 protein is CATSSASSYNEQFF. In DNA form, the CDR3 reads TGTGCCACCAGCTCCGCCAGCTCCTACAATGAGCAGTTCTTC. Supplemented by reference TRBV15 and TRBJ2-1, the full variable domain reads DAMVIQNPRYQVTQFGKPVTLSCSQTLNHNVMYWYQQKSSQAPKLLFHYYDKDFNNEADTPDNFQSRRPNTSFCFLDIRSPGLGDTAMYLCATSSASSYNEQFFGPGTRLTVL.

The chain employs TRBV15 and TRBJ2-1; the D call may be TRBD1 or TRBD2 (5 bases each). Germline V gene sequence: CDR1 LNHNV, CDR2 YYDKDF (reference sequence). Trimming took off 5 bases at V and 10 bases at J, with 21 bases between the two ends. The CDR3 has 15 residues. CDR3 sequence reads: CATSRVPGTSREQFF. CDR3 nucleotides: TGTGCCACCAGCCGGGTCCCCGGGACCTCCCGCGAGCAGTTCTTC.

Note on this clone: Without the conserved terminal phenylalanine or tryptophan, this CDR3 likely stems from a read error. No DNA is shown, since the ends of the CDR3 on it are uncertain; the CDR3 is the one TCRdb lists. The chain carries TRBV14 and TRBJ2-7; the table's D call of TRBD2 was not tested on the DNA. The CDR3 extends over 14 residues, inclusive of both ends. Per the germline V gene, CDR1 is SGHDN and CDR2 is FVKESK. CDR3: CASSQDEVELTPAL.

This chain connects TRBV6-6 to TRBJ2-2, with a weak D call TRBD1 (5 bases). The CDR3 contains 14 residues. The germline V gene has CDR1 MNHNY and CDR2 SVGAGI (reference sequence). V gave up 8 bases and J gave up 1 base, with 11 bases separating them. Written as DNA, the CDR3 is TGTGCCAGCGGACGGACACAGAACACCGGGGAGCTGTTTTTT. Encoded protein: CASGRTQNTGELFF.

The rearrangement joins TRBV25-1 to TRBJ1-1; perhaps TRBD1 as D (5 bases). This CDR3 has 13 amino acids. Germline V gene lookup returns CDR1 MGHDK and CDR2 SYGVNS. Trimming cost V 5 bases and J 3 bases, with 10 bases left between them. The CDR3 DNA is TGTGCCAGCAGTTACGGGGCCGACACTGAAGCTTTCTTT. Its protein product is CASSYGADTEAFF.

In its sample, this clone was seen once. The chain joins TRBV2 to TRBJ2-1; D uncertain. Germline CDR1 SNHLY, CDR2 FYNNEI. V was shortened by 9 bases and J by 5 bases, with 11 bases between the two germline ends. This CDR3 has 12 residues. This CDR3 is CARGRDHNEQFF. The CDR3 region has the DNA TGTGCCAGAGGGCGAGATCACAATGAGCAGTTCTTC.

The V and J genes are TRBV19 and TRBJ2-2; the D gene is possibly TRBD2 (6 bases). CDR1 is LNHDA and CDR2 is SQIVND in the germline V gene (reference sequence). CDR3 length: 15 amino acids. V shed 8 bases and J shed 3 bases, with 16 bases lying between them. The CDR3 is CASSFLGGYTGELFF. In DNA form, the CDR3 reads TGTGCCAGTTCTTTCCTCGGGGGATACACCGGGGAGCTGTTTTTT.

V and J are TRBV5-1 and TRBJ1-4, with TRBD1 identical over 8 bases. This CDR3 spans 15 amino acids. V lost 4 bases to trimming and J lost 8 bases; unmatched junction nucleotides: 10. Germline lookup yields CDR1 SGHRS and CDR2 YFSETQ. The CDR3 is CASSVGQGGGEKLFF. The CDR3 nucleotides read TGCGCCAGCAGCGTTGGACAGGGCGGCGGCGAAAAACTGTTTTTT.

This chain joins TRBV2 and TRBJ2-1, with 10 bases aligning to TRBD1. Per germline, CDR1 SNHLY and CDR2 FYNNEI. V lost 8 bases and J lost 4; bases outside the gene matches: 8. The CDR3 is 15 amino acids. The CDR3 region has the DNA TGTGCCAGCCGTCCCGGGACAGGGGATTACAATGAGCAGTTCTTC. Translation gives CASRPGTGDYNEQFF.

The chain links TRBV5-4 to TRBJ2-1; 9 nucleotides agree with TRBD2. With 3 bases clipped from V and 8 bases from J, the junction kept 15 bases outside the gene matches. CDR1 and CDR2 (germline): SGHNT, YYREEE (reference sequence). The CDR3 sequence is 17 residues long. CDR3 loop: CASSSPPLAGIQDEQFF. In DNA form, the CDR3 reads TGTGCCAGCAGCTCCCCGCCCCTAGCGGGGATTCAGGATGAGCAGTTCTTC. Full variable domain (remainder filled in from reference TRBV5-4 and TRBJ2-1): ETGVTQSPTHLIKTRGQQVTLRCSSQSGHNTVSWYQQALGQGPQFIFQYYREEENGRGNFPPRFSGLQFPNYSSELNVNALELDDSALYLCASSSPPLAGIQDEQFFGPGTRLTVL.

This clone showed up just once. CDR3 protein: CASRSRDEQFF. DNA for the CDR3: TGTGCCAGTAGGTCTCGGGATGAGCAGTTCTTC. The V gene is TRBV19, the J gene TRBJ2-1, with unresolved D. This CDR3 comprises 11 residues. V gave up 6 bases and J gave up 8 bases, with 8 bases separating them. Germline CDR1 LNHDA, CDR2 SQIVND (reference sequence).

The genes are TRBV19 and TRBJ2-5; 7 nucleotides agree with TRBD2. CDR1 and CDR2 from the germline V gene are LNHDA and SQIVND (reference sequence). The CDR3 extends over 16 amino acids. J lost 4 bases, V lost 0 bases, and 8 bases had no gene match. The CDR3, as DNA: TGTGCCAGTAGTATAGACCCGCGGGGGTTAAGAGAGACCCAGTACTTC. This encodes CASSIDPRGLRETQYF.

The gene calls are TRBV4-1 and TRBJ1-2; possibly TRBD1 for D (6 bases). The CDR3 totals 14 residues. Deletions cut 3 bases from V and 7 bases from J, with 15 bases between. The V gene's germline CDR1 is MGHRA and CDR2 YSYEKL. In DNA, the CDR3 is TGCGCCAGCAGCCACCCACAACAGGGTACTGGCTACACCTTC. It encodes CASSHPQQGTGYTF.

V usage is TRBV18 and J usage is TRBJ1-5; the D gene is possibly TRBD1 (6 bases). V dropped 3 bases and J dropped 5 bases, with 17 bases sitting between them. CDR1 and CDR2 (germline): KGHSH, LQKENI. The CDR3 runs 16 residues. CDR3 in DNA: TGTGCCAGCTCACCTGAGCCTGGGCAGGGGTATCAGCCCCAGCATTTT. Protein: CASSPEPGQGYQPQHF.